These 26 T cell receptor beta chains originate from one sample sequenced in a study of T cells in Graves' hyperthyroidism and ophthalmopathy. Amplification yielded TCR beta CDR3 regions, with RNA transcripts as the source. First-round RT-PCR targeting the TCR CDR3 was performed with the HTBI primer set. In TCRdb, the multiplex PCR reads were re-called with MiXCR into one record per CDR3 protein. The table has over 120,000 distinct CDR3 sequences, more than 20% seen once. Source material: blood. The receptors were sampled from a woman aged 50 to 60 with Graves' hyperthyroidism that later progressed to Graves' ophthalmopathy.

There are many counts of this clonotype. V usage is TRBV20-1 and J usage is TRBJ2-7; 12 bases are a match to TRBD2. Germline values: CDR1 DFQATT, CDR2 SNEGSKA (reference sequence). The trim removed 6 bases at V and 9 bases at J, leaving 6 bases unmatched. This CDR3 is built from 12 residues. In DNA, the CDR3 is TGCAGTGCCGCACCGACTAGCGGGAGGCAGTACTTC. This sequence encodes CSAAPTSGRQYF.

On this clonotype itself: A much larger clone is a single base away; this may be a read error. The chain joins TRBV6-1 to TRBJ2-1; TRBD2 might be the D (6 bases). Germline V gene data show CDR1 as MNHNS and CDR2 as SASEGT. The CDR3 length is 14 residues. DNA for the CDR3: TGTGCCAGCAGGACTAGTAGCTCCTACAATGAGCAGTCCTTC. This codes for CASRTSSSYNEQSF.

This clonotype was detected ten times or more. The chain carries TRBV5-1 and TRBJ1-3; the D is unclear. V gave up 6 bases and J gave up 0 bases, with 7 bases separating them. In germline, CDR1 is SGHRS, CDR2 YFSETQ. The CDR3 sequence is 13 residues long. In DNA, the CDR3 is TGCGCCAGCAAGCCAGGCTCTGGAAACACCATATATTTT. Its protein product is CASKPGSGNTIYF.

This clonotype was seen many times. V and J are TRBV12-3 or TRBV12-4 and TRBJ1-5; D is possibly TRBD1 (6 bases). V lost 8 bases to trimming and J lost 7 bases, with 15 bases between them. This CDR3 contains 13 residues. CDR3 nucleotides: TGTGCCAGCGGGGAAGGGGGAAAACAGCCCCAGCATTTT. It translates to CASGEGGKQPQHF.

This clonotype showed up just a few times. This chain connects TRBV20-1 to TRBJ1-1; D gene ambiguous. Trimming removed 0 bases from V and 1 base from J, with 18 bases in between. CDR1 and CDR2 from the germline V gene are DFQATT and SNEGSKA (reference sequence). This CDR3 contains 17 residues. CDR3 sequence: CSARDARLGGENTEAFF. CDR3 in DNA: TGCAGTGCTAGAGATGCCCGTCTTGGAGGTGAGAACACTGAAGCTTTCTTT.

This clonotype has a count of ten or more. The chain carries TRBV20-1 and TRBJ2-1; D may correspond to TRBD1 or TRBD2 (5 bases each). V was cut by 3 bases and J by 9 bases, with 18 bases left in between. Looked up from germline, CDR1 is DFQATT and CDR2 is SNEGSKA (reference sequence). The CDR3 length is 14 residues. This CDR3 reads CSASQSGPRGEQFF. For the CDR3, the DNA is TGCAGTGCTAGTCAATCGGGACCGAGGGGTGAGCAGTTCTTC.

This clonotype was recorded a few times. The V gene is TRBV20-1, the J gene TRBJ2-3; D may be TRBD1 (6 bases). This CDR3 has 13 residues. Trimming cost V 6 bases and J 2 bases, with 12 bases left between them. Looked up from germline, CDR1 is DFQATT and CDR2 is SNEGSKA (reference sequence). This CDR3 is CSALGANTDTQYF. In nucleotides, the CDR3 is TGCAGTGCCCTGGGGGCAAACACAGATACGCAGTATTTT.

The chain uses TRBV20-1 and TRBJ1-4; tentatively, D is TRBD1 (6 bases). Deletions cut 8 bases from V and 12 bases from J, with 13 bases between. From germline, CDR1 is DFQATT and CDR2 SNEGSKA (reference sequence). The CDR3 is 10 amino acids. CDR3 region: CSWSGGELFF. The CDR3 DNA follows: TGCAGTTGGAGTGGGGGCGAACTGTTTTTT.

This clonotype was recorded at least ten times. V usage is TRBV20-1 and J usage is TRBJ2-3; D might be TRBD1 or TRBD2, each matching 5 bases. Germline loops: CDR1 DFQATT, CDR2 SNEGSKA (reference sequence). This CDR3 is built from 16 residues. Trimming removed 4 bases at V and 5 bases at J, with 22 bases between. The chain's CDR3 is CSATPRDPERVDTQYF. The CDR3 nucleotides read TGCAGTGCTACACCCCGGGACCCGGAGAGGGTAGATACGCAGTATTTT.

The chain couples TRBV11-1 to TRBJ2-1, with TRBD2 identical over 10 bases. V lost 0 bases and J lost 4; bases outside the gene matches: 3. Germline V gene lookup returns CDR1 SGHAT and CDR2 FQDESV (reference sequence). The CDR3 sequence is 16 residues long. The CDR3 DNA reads TGTGCCAGCAGCTTAGCTGGGACTAGCGCTTACAATGAGCAGTTCTTC. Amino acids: CASSLAGTSAYNEQFF.

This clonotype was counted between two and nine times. CDR3 sequence: CASGGFSNQPQHF. CDR3 DNA: TGTGCCAGCGGGGGATTTAGCAATCAGCCCCAGCATTTT. The chain links TRBV2 to TRBJ1-5; D might be TRBD1 (5 bases). V lost 8 bases and J lost 0, with 8 bases in between. Germline CDR1 is SNHLY and CDR2 is FYNNEI. The CDR3 contains 13 residues.

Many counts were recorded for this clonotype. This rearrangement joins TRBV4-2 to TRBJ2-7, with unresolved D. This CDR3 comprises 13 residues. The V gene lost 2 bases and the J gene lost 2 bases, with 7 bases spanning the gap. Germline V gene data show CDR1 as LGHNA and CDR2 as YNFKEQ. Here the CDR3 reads CASSQFRTYEQYF. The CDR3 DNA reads TGTGCCAGCAGCCAATTTAGAACCTACGAGCAGTACTTC.

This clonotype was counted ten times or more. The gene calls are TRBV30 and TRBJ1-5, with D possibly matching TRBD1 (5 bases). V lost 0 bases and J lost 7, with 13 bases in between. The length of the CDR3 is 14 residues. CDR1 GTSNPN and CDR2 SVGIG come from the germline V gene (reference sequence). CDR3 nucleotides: TGTGCCTGGAGTGTAGGACGACAGCAACAGCCCCAGCATTTT. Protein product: CAWSVGRQQQPQHF.

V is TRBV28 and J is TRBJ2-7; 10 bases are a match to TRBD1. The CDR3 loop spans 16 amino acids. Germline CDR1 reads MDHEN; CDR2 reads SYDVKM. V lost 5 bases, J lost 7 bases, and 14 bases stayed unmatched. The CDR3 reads CASSGWRTGGQGEQYF. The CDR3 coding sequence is TGTGCCAGCAGTGGGTGGAGGACAGGGGGGCAAGGGGAGCAGTACTTC.

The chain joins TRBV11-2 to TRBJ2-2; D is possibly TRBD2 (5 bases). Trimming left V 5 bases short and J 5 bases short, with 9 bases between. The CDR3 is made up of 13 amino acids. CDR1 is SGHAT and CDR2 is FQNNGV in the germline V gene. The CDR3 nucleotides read TGTGCCAGCAGCCCGACGGGGACCGGGGAGCTGTTTTTT. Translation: CASSPTGTGELFF.

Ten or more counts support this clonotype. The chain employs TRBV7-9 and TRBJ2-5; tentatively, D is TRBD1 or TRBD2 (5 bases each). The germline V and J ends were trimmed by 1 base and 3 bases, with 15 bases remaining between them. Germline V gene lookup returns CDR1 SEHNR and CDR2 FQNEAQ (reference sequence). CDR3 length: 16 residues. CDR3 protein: CASSLGGRREEETQYF. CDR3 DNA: TGTGCCAGCAGCTTAGGGGGCCGACGGGAAGAAGAGACCCAGTACTTC.

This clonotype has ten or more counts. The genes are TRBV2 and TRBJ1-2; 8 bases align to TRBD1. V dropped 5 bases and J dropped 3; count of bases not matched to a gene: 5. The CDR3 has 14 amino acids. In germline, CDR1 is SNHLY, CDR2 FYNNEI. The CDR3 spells CASSPLRGHYGYTF. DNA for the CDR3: TGTGCCAGCAGTCCCCTCAGGGGGCACTATGGCTACACCTTC.

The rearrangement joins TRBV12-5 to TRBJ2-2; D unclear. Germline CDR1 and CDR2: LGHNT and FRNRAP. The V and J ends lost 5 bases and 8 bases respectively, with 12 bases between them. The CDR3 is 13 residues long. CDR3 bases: TGTGCTAGTGGTCTAACCATCGGGGGGGAGCTGTTTTTT. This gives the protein CASGLTIGGELFF. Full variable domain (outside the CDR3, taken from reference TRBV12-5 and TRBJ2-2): DARVTQTPRHKVTEMGQEVTMRCQPILGHNTVFWYRQTMMQGLELLAYFRNRAPLDDSGMPKDRFSAEMPDATLATLKIQPSEPRDSAVYFCASGLTIGGELFFGEGSRLTVL.

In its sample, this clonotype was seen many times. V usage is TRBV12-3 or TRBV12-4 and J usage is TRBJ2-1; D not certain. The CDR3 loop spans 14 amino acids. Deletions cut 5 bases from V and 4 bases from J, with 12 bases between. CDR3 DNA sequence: TGTGCCAGCAGTCGTTCAGATGGATACAATGAGCAGTTCTTC. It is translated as CASSRSDGYNEQFF.

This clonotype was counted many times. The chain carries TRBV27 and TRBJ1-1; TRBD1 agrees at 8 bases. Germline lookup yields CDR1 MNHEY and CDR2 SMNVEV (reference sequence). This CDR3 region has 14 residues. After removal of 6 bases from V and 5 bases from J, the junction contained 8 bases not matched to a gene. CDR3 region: CASRQTGVATEAFF. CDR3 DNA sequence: TGTGCCAGCAGGCAGACAGGGGTGGCAACTGAAGCTTTCTTT.

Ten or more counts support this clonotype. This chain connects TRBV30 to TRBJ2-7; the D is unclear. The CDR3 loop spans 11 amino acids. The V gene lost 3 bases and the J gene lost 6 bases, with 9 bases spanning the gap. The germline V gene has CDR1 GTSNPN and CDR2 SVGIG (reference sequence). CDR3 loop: CAWSNKGEQYF. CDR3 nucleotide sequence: TGTGCCTGGAGCAACAAGGGCGAGCAGTACTTC. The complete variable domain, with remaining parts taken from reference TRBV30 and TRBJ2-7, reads SQTIHQWPATLVQPVGSPLSLECTVEGTSNPNLYWYRQAAGRGLQLLFYSVGIGQISSEVPQNLSASRPQDRQFILSSKKLLLSDSGFYLCAWSNKGEQYFGPGTRLTVT.

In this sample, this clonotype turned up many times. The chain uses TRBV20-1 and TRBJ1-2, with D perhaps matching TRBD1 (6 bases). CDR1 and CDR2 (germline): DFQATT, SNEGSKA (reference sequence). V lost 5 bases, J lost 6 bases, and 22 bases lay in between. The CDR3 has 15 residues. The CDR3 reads CSAPTRWGASDGYTF. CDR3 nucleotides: TGCAGTGCTCCTACCCGCTGGGGGGCGTCAGATGGCTACACCTTC.

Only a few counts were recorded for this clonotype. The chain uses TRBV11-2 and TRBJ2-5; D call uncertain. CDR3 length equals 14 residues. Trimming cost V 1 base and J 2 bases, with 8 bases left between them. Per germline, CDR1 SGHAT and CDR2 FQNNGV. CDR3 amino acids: CASSLAAQQETQYF. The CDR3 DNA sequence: TGTGCCAGCAGCTTAGCAGCTCAACAAGAGACCCAGTACTTC.

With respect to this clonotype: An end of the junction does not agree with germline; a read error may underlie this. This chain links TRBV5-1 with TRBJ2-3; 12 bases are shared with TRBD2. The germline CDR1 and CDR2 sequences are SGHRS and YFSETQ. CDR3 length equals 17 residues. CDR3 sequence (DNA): TGTGCCAGCAGCGGACTAGCGGGGCCACCCTCCACAGATACGCAGTATTTT. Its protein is CASSGLAGPPSTDTQYF.

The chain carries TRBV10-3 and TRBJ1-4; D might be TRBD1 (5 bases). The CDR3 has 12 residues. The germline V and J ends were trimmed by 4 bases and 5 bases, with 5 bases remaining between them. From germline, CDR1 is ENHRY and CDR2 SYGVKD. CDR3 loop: CAISAGNEKLFF. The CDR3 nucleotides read TGTGCCATCAGTGCAGGGAATGAAAAACTGTTTTTT.

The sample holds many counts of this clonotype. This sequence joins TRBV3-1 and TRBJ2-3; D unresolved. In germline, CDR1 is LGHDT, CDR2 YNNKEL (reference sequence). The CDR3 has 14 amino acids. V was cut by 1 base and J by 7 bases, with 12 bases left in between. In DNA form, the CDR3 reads TGTGCCAGCAGCCAAGGCACTTACGCGCATACGCAGTATTTT. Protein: CASSQGTYAHTQYF.